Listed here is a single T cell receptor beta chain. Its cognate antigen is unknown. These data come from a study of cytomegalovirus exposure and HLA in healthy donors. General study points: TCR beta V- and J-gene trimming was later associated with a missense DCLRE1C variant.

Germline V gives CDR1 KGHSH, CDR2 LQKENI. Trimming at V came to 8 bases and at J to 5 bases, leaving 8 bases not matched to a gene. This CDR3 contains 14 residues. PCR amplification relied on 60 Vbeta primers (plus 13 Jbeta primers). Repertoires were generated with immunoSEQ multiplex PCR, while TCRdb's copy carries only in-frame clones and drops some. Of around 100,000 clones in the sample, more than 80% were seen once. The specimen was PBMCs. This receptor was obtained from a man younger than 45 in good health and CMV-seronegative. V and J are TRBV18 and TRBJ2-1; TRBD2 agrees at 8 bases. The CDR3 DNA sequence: TGTGCCAGCCGACAAAAACTAGCGGACAATGAGCAGTTCTTC. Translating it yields CASRQKLADNEQFF.